Shown below are 29 T cell receptor beta chains from a single sample sequenced in a study of neurological immune-mediated disorders. TCRdb re-called the 5' RACE reads with MiXCR, one entry per CDR3 protein. The profile covers over 25,000 distinct CDR3 sequences, with 9% to 15% appearing a single time and 6.5% to 9% taken by the ten largest. Sequenced sample: PBMCs. The receptor set was obtained from a man between 60 and 75 years old in good health.

The sample holds many counts of this clonotype. The CDR3 here is CATRPGTGGFGGELFF. DNA of the CDR3: TGTGCCACCCGGCCGGGGACAGGGGGCTTTGGAGGGGAGCTGTTTTTT. V and J are TRBV10-3 and TRBJ2-2, with TRBD1 matching over 12 bases. The CDR3 has 16 residues. The J segment lost 8 bases and the V segment lost 10 bases, leaving 14 bases of the junction unmatched. Looked up from germline, CDR1 is ENHRY and CDR2 is SYGVKD.

This clonotype showed up just a few times. This chain connects TRBV6-6 to TRBJ1-1, with D perhaps matching TRBD1 (5 bases). Germline V gives CDR1 MNHNY, CDR2 SVGAGI (reference sequence). Trimming removed 9 bases from V and 0 bases from J, with 14 bases in between. The CDR3 is made up of 14 amino acids. CDR3 sequence reads: CASGDGDMNTEAFF. The CDR3 nucleotides are TGTGCCAGTGGGGACGGCGATATGAACACTGAAGCTTTCTTT.

This clonotype was counted ten times or more. The chain carries TRBV6-6 and TRBJ1-2; no clear D. The ends were cut back, 2 bases at V and 2 bases at J, with 9 bases in the middle. The CDR3 is 14 amino acids. Germline assignment: CDR1 MNHNY and CDR2 SVGAGI (reference sequence). The CDR3 loop reads CASSYMEINYGYTF. The CDR3 nucleotides are TGTGCCAGCAGTTACATGGAGATAAACTATGGCTACACCTTC.

This clonotype was seen a handful of times. V and J are TRBV20-1 and TRBJ2-7; D call uncertain. V was shortened by 6 bases and J by 3 bases, with 15 bases between the two germline ends. Germline-derived CDR1 and CDR2 are DFQATT and SNEGSKA (reference sequence). The CDR3 has 13 residues. Here the CDR3 DNA reads TGCAGTGCCGACGATGGGATCAGCTACGAGCAGTACTTC. It is translated as CSADDGISYEQYF.

This clonotype was recorded at least ten times. This chain connects TRBV29-1 to TRBJ2-1, with D unclear. This CDR3 comprises 14 residues. Germline V gene sequence: CDR1 SQVTM, CDR2 ANQGSEA. Trimming shortened V by 4 bases and J by 14 bases, and 24 bases separated the two germline ends. The CDR3 loop is CSVGDLDGTSKKFF. For the CDR3, the DNA is TGCAGCGTTGGGGATCTGGACGGCACAAGCAAAAAGTTCTTC.

In its sample, this clonotype was seen many times. The rearrangement uses TRBV5-1 and TRBJ1-5; 8 bases match TRBD1. V was clipped by 4 bases and J by 4 bases; unmatched bases: 7. This CDR3 spans 15 amino acids. Germline lookup yields CDR1 SGHRS and CDR2 YFSETQ. CDR3 sequence: CASSVGTGENQPQHF. The CDR3 bases are TGCGCCAGCAGCGTCGGGACAGGAGAAAATCAGCCCCAGCATTTT.

This clonotype was observed at least ten times. V is TRBV5-1 and J is TRBJ2-7; TRBD1 aligns across 8 bases. J gave up 6 bases and V 4 bases, and 12 bases lay outside the gene matches. CDR1 is SGHRS and CDR2 is YFSETQ in the germline V gene. This CDR3 comprises 15 residues. Here the CDR3 DNA reads TGCGCCAGCAGCGATCTACGGACAGGGAAGACCGAGCAGTACTTC. Translation: CASSDLRTGKTEQYF.

This clonotype was observed many times. The chain recombines TRBV21-1 with TRBJ2-3; the table assigns TRBD1, which was not confirmed against the DNA. TRBV21-1 is a pseudogene. This CDR3 contains 18 residues. The CDR3 sequence is CASSNAGGTGPSTDTQYF. The CDR3 DNA is TGTGCCAGCAGCAATGCCGGGGGTACAGGGCCTAGCACAGATACGCAGTATTTT.

This clonotype occurred many times. The chain joins TRBV7-2 to TRBJ2-3; D assignment may be TRBD1 or TRBD2 (5 bases each). Germline V gene data show CDR1 as SGHTA and CDR2 as FQGNSA. Trimming removed 7 bases at V and 2 bases at J, with 22 bases between. This CDR3 comprises 17 residues. In DNA form, the CDR3 reads TGTGCCAGCACTGACGGGACCCCGACCCTTTCCACAGATACGCAGTATTTT. Protein sequence: CASTDGTPTLSTDTQYF.

This clonotype was counted at least ten times. J is TRBJ2-2 and V is TRBV10-2, with D uncertain. CDR1 and CDR2 from the germline V gene are WSHSY and SAAADI. This CDR3 comprises 12 residues. Trimming cost V 5 bases and J 7 bases, with 8 bases left between them. Written as DNA, the CDR3 is TGCGCCAGCAGTATGGTTCACGGGGAGCTGTTTTTT. Its protein product is CASSMVHGELFF.

Many counts were recorded for this clonotype. This chain uses TRBV5-1 with TRBJ2-7; D possibly corresponds to TRBD1 (6 bases). The CDR3 is 15 residues long. Trimming cost V 0 bases and J 0 bases, with 10 bases left between them. Germline values: CDR1 SGHRS, CDR2 YFSETQ. CDR3 protein: CASSLARDTSYEQYF. The DNA of the CDR3 is TGCGCCAGCAGCTTGGCCCGGGACACCTCCTACGAGCAGTACTTC.

This clonotype was seen only a few times. V gene TRBV12-3 or TRBV12-4 combines with J gene TRBJ2-5; D is possibly TRBD2 (6 bases). CDR3 length: 12 amino acids. The V end was cut by 8 bases, the J end by 4 bases, with 11 bases between. The CDR3 loop reads CASRERGETQYF. CDR3 nucleotides: TGTGCCAGCCGGGAGAGAGGAGAGACCCAGTACTTC.

This clonotype was seen only a few times. V is TRBV6-1 and J is TRBJ2-1; TRBD2 aligns across 12 bases. After removal of 2 bases from V and 9 bases from J, the junction contained 14 bases not matched to a gene. Germline loops: CDR1 MNHNS, CDR2 SASEGT. This CDR3 is 18 amino acids long. The CDR3 loop is CASSERLAGGHFEREQFF. In DNA form, the CDR3 reads TGTGCCAGCAGTGAAAGGCTAGCGGGGGGGCATTTTGAACGTGAGCAGTTCTTC.

This clonotype appeared many times. CDR3: CSARNLQGPVYEQYF. The CDR3 DNA reads as TGCAGTGCTAGGAACCTACAGGGTCCGGTCTACGAGCAGTACTTC. The chain couples TRBV20-1 to TRBJ2-7; weak D call: TRBD1 (6 bases). CDR1 DFQATT and CDR2 SNEGSKA come from the germline V gene (reference sequence). This CDR3 spans 15 amino acids. V shed 3 bases and J shed 3 bases, with 18 bases lying between them.

At least ten counts were recorded for this clonotype. The chain combines TRBV12-3 or TRBV12-4 with TRBJ1-5, with 9 bases identical to TRBD1. V trimming: 4 bases; J trimming: 5 bases; junction bases outside the gene matches: 9. The CDR3 is made up of 16 amino acids. The CDR3 loop is CASSSWDRARHQPQHF. CDR3 DNA sequence: TGTGCCAGCAGTTCCTGGGACAGGGCTCGTCATCAGCCCCAGCATTTT.

At least ten counts were recorded for this clonotype. This chain links TRBV20-1 with TRBJ1-2, with TRBD1 matching 7 bases. The trim removed 5 bases at V and 4 bases at J, leaving 7 bases unmatched. From germline, CDR1 is DFQATT and CDR2 SNEGSKA (reference sequence). There are 13 residues in the CDR3. In DNA form, the CDR3 reads TGCAGTGCTCAGAAGACAGGGAGCTATGGCTACACCTTC. Translation: CSAQKTGSYGYTF.

This clonotype was recorded at least ten times. The chain recombines TRBV5-5 with TRBJ1-5; the D is unclear. There are 13 residues in the CDR3. With 1 base removed from V and 7 bases from J, the gap between germline ends came to 9 bases. From germline, CDR1 is SGHKS and CDR2 YYEKEE (reference sequence). The DNA for the CDR3 is TGTGCCAGCAGCTTGTGGGAAAACCAGCCCCAGCATTTT. This gives the protein CASSLWENQPQHF. The full variable domain, with the rest looked up from reference TRBV5-5 and TRBJ1-5, is DAGVTQSPTHLIKTRGQQVTLRCSPISGHKSVSWYQQVLGQGPQFIFQYYEKEERGRGNFPDRFSARQFPNYSSELNVNALLLGDSALYLCASSLWENQPQHFGDGTRLSIL.

Ten or more counts support this clonotype. V is TRBV27 and J is TRBJ2-7, with 8 nucleotides matching TRBD2. The CDR3 spans 15 residues. The V gene end was trimmed by 5 bases and the J gene end by 3 bases; junction bases not matched to a gene: 9. From germline, CDR1 is MNHEY and CDR2 SMNVEV (reference sequence). The CDR3 spells CASSRAGLGNYEQYF. The CDR3 DNA reads as TGTGCCAGCAGTCGAGCGGGACTAGGGAACTACGAGCAGTACTTC.

For this clonotype: Germline and junction disagree at one end, which may indicate a read error. This sequence joins TRBV7-8 and TRBJ2-1; tentatively, D is TRBD2 (5 bases). This CDR3 contains 15 residues. Looked up from germline, CDR1 is SGHVS and CDR2 is FQNEAQ. The CDR3 nucleotides are TGTGTCAGCAGCCCCACTGGCGGGCTGGCCGATGAACAGTTCTTC. It yields the protein CVSSPTGGLADEQFF.

The V and J genes are TRBV18 and TRBJ1-5; a possible D gene is TRBD1 (6 bases). The CDR3 runs to 17 residues. Germline lookup yields CDR1 KGHSH and CDR2 LQKENI. V shed 4 bases and J shed 1 base, with 17 bases lying between them. CDR3 nucleotide sequence: TGTGCCAGCTCACAAACCGGGACAAAGGGGAGCAATCAGCCCCAGCATTTT. Amino acids: CASSQTGTKGSNQPQHF.

Details on this clonotype: Germline and junction disagree at one end, which may indicate a read error. V gene TRBV5-1 combines with J gene TRBJ2-2; possibly TRBD2 for D (5 bases). Per the germline V gene, CDR1 is SGHRS and CDR2 is YFSETQ. The CDR3 is made up of 14 amino acids. The DNA of the CDR3 is TGCGCCAGCAGCCTCCAGCGGAACACCGGGGAGCGGTTTTTT. Residues: CASSLQRNTGERFF.

Many counts were recorded for this clonotype. V gene TRBV7-9 combines with J gene TRBJ2-1, with D possibly matching TRBD1 (5 bases). The CDR3 totals 15 residues. Germline values: CDR1 SEHNR, CDR2 FQNEAQ (reference sequence). The ends were cut back, 5 bases at V and 10 bases at J, with 21 bases in the middle. CDR3 region: CASSPWTNELREQFF. CDR3 nucleotides: TGTGCCAGCAGCCCCTGGACAAATGAGCTGCGGGAGCAGTTCTTC.

This clonotype was detected many times. V gene TRBV7-6 combines with J gene TRBJ2-1; D uncertain. The CDR3 is 15 amino acids. In germline, CDR1 is SGHVS, CDR2 FNYEAQ. The V gene lost 5 bases and the J gene lost 2 bases, with 13 bases spanning the gap. The CDR3 nucleotides read TGTGCCAGCAGCCGCGAGGCGAGCCCCTACAATGAGCAGTTCTTC. As protein: CASSREASPYNEQFF. Supplemented by reference TRBV7-6 and TRBJ2-1, the full variable domain reads GAGVSQSPRYKVTKRGQDVALRCDPISGHVSLYWYRQALGQGPEFLTYFNYEAQQDKSGLPNDRFSAERPEGSISTLTIQRTEQRDSAMYRCASSREASPYNEQFFGPGTRLTVL.

This clonotype was counted only a few times. V and J are TRBV5-1 and TRBJ2-7; 8 bases agree with TRBD1. Germline V gene sequence: CDR1 SGHRS, CDR2 YFSETQ. The V gene end was trimmed by 4 bases and the J gene end by 3 bases; junction bases not matched to a gene: 6. The CDR3 contains 14 residues. CDR3 in amino acids: CASSIRDRSYEQYF. CDR3 coding DNA: TGCGCCAGCAGCATACGGGACAGGAGCTACGAGCAGTACTTC.

The V and J genes are TRBV29-1 and TRBJ1-2, with TRBD1 identical over 7 bases. The CDR3 has 11 residues. The ends lost 4 bases at V and 7 bases at J; junction bases unmatched: 3. Germline values: CDR1 SQVTM, CDR2 ANQGSEA. This CDR3 reads CSVAQGGGYTF. CDR3 DNA sequence: TGCAGCGTTGCCCAGGGGGGTGGCTACACCTTC.

The table lists this clonotype with many counts. The CDR3 sequence: CASSLTLRATGELFF. The CDR3 DNA is TGTGCCAGCAGCTTGACTTTGCGAGCCACCGGGGAGCTGTTTTTT. V and J are TRBV5-6 and TRBJ2-2; D gene uncertain. CDR1 is SGHDT, CDR2 YYEEEE, per germline. Trimming stripped 1 base from V and 4 bases from J, with 11 bases between. This CDR3 has 15 residues.

This clonotype came up many times. The rearrangement uses TRBV7-9 and TRBJ2-7; perhaps TRBD1 as D (6 bases). The CDR3 has 15 residues. V was cut by 2 bases and J by 3 bases, with 14 bases left in between. Germline assignment: CDR1 SEHNR and CDR2 FQNEAQ (reference sequence). The CDR3 sequence is CASSLKTGKNYEQYF. The CDR3 DNA sequence: TGTGCCAGCAGCTTAAAGACAGGAAAGAACTACGAGCAGTACTTC.

This clonotype was observed many times. The rearrangement uses TRBV9 and TRBJ2-2, with no clear D. The V gene lost 0 bases and the J gene lost 1 base, with 4 bases spanning the gap. Germline V gene lookup returns CDR1 SGDLS and CDR2 YYNGEE. This CDR3 is built from 14 residues. This CDR3 is CASSVVVNTGELFF. In nucleotides, the CDR3 is TGTGCCAGCAGCGTAGTAGTGAACACCGGGGAGCTGTTTTTT. Combining the CDR3 with reference TRBV9 and TRBJ2-2 gives the whole variable domain DSGVTQTPKHLITATGQRVTLRCSPRSGDLSVYWYQQSLDQGLQFLIQYYNGEERAKGNILERFSAQQFPDLHSELNLSSLELGDSALYFCASSVVVNTGELFFGEGSRLTVL.

With respect to this clonotype: Sequence at one end of the junction differs from germline and may be a read error. This sequence joins TRBV20-1 and TRBJ2-5; D is possibly TRBD1 (6 bases). From germline, CDR1 is DFQATT and CDR2 SNEGSKA (reference sequence). The CDR3 is 14 residues long. In nucleotides, the CDR3 is TGCAGTGCATCTATACTACAGGGAACGGAGACCAAGTACTTC. It translates to CSASILQGTETKYF.